These 2 T cell receptor beta chains were all obtained from the same sample, sequenced in a study of shared clonotypes between healthy human individuals. Assay used: immunoSEQ multiplex PCR; TCRdb lists only in-frame clones, some missing. This sample has 400,000 to 500,000 clones, with 60% to 85% found just once. The sample comprised PBMCs. Receptors were obtained from a woman in her thirties or forties in good health. Some clones in this sample may be carry-over from other donors' samples.

V is TRBV13 and J is TRBJ1-4, with a possible D match to TRBD1 (5 bases). The CDR3 extends over 14 amino acids. Trimming removed 4 bases from V and 7 bases from J, with 13 bases in between. Germline CDR1 PRHDT, CDR2 FYEKMQ (reference sequence). CDR3 region: CASSYRTGFEKLFF. The CDR3 DNA follows: TGTGCCAGCAGCTACAGGACGGGGTTTGAAAAACTGTTTTTT.

This chain links TRBV28 with TRBJ2-1, with D perhaps TRBD2 (7 bases). Trimming stripped 2 bases from V and 7 bases from J, with 21 bases between. The CDR3 contains 17 residues. Germline CDR1 reads MDHEN; CDR2 reads SYDVKM. The CDR3 reads CASSLEGGAGVQNEQFF. In DNA, the CDR3 is TGTGCCAGCAGTTTAGAGGGGGGGGCCGGAGTGCAGAATGAGCAGTTCTTC.